This T cell receptor (beta chain) derives from a study of beta chain features in type 1 diabetes. Study details: Examined across all samples were almost 110 million sorted cells.

Findings and caveats of the study: Shortening that was moderate but significant affected the TCRB CDR3s of Type 1 diabetes patients in all four CD4+ subsets. It was not settled here whether HLA type affects TCRB rearrangement.

This clone has more than one count but fewer than ten. Its specificity is unknown. Every bit of the isolated RNA underwent reverse transcription, so sequencing read expressed TCRB transcripts. Assay used: immunoSEQ multiplex PCR; TCRdb lists only in-frame clones, some missing. The table has 200,000 to 250,000 clones, 25% to 30% seen once. Trimming shortened V by 3 bases and J by 4 bases, and 6 bases separated the two germline ends. Germline V lookup: CDR1 MNHEY, CDR2 SMNVEV (reference sequence). The CDR3 covers 12 residues. The specimen sequenced was central memory CD4+ T cells from blood. This TCR derives from a man aged 25-45 years in good health. The chain recombines TRBV27 with TRBJ2-5; no clear D. For the CDR3, the DNA is TGTGCCAGCAGTTTTCCAGGAGAGACCCAGTACTTC. Translation gives CASSFPGETQYF.